This is a list of T cell receptor beta chains from one sample in a study of T cells in Graves' hyperthyroidism and ophthalmopathy. TCRdb re-analysed the multiplex PCR reads in MiXCR, keeping a single row per CDR3 protein. The table lists over 450,000 distinct CDR3 sequences, over 13% of them singletons, with roughly 17% in the top ten. Input material: blood. The receptors were gathered from a woman aged 18 to 35 with Graves' hyperthyroidism. Both conserved end residues are part of each CDR3. The order of the fields is clone size, J gene, V gene, D gene, CDR3 DNA, CDR3 protein. The D gene is left open where the match is weak. Only some rows state a clone size, as once, few, many or a class for expanded clones.

many,TRBJ2-7,TRBV3-1,TRBD2,TGTGCCAGCAGCCGCCCGGGACTAGCGGGCAGACCCTACGAGCAGTACTTC,CASSRPGLAGRPYEQYF
many,TRBJ2-7,TRBV28,-,TGTGCCAGCAGTTTTCTCTCGCTTTACGAGCAGTACTTC,CASSFLSLYEQYF
many,TRBJ1-1,TRBV18,-,TGTGCCAGCTCATCCGCCCGAGGACGGGTGAACACTGAAGCTTTCTTT,CASSSARGRVNTEAFF
many,TRBJ2-7,TRBV11-1,TRBD1,TGTGCCAGCACCTGGGGACAGGGGGCCTACGAGCAGTACTTC,CASTWGQGAYEQYF
many,TRBJ2-5,TRBV30,-,TGTGCCTGGAAAGTTAGCGAGAAGACCCAGTACTTC,CAWKVSEKTQYF
few,TRBJ2-1,TRBV11-2,TRBD2,TGTGCCAGCAGCTTAGGCGGGGGTTCGGGCAATGAGCAGTTCTTC,CASSLGGGSGNEQFF
many,TRBJ2-1,TRBV24-1,-,TGTGCCACATCTCCTAGCGAGTGGGATGAGCAGTTCTTC,CATSPSEWDEQFF
many,TRBJ1-1,TRBV11-3,-,TGTGCCAGCAGCTTCGCCCCCGGGAGGGACACTGAAGCTTTCTTT,CASSFAPGRDTEAFF
many,TRBJ2-7,TRBV30,TRBD2,TGTGCCTGGACACTAGCGGGAGAGGTTTACGAGCAGTACTTC,CAWTLAGEVYEQYF
many,TRBJ2-3,TRBV20-1,TRBD2,TGCAGTGCTGCGGGACTAGCGATCTGGACAGATACGCAGTATTTT,CSAAGLAIWTDTQYF
once,TRBJ2-7,TRBV12-3/TRBV12-4,TRBD2,TGTGCCAGCAGTTTCCCGGGACTAGCGGGAGTCTACGAGCAGTACTTC,CASSFPGLAGVYEQYF
many,TRBJ2-3,TRBV6-1,-,TGTGCCAGCGTGGATCTAGGAGGGGCAGATACGCAGTATTTT,CASVDLGGADTQYF
many,TRBJ2-2,TRBV5-1,TRBD2,TGCGCCAGCAGCTCTCGAAGGACTAGCGGGGTACAAGGGTCCGGGGAGCTGTTTTTT,CASSSRRTSGVQGSGELFF
many,TRBJ2-1,TRBV3-1,TRBD2,TGTGCCAGCAGCCACAGACTAGCGGGTCGTTTCAATGAGCAGTTCTTC,CASSHRLAGRFNEQFF
-,TRBJ2-5,TRBV15,TRBD2,TGTGCCACCAGCAGAGGGGAGTGGGAGGGTACCACCAAGAAGACCCAGTACTTC,CATSRGEWEGTTKKTQYF
many,TRBJ1-6,TRBV27,-,TGTGCCAGCAGTTTCGGGGGAGACCTGTATAATTCACCCCTCCACTTT,CASSFGGDLYNSPLHF
many,TRBJ2-1,TRBV30,-,TGTGCCTGGAGTCTAAGACTCGACAATGAGCAGTTCTTC,CAWSLRLDNEQFF
many,TRBJ2-1,TRBV10-3,-,TGTGCGATCGTTCAGCTTGAGCAGTTCTTC,CAIVQLEQFF
many,TRBJ1-2,TRBV29-1,-,TGCAGCGTAACTGACGGGACGTTAAAGGGCTACACCTTC,CSVTDGTLKGYTF
many,TRBJ2-4,TRBV6-1,TRBD1,TGTGCCAGCAGTGAAGTGGGGACAGGAAAGAAATGGAGGATAGCCAAAAACATTCAGTACTTC,CASSEVGTGKKWRIAKNIQYF
once,TRBJ2-1,TRBV10-2,TRBD2,TGCGCCAGCAGTGAGCCTAGCGGGGCTTACAATGAGCAGCTCTTC,CASSEPSGAYNEQLF
-,TRBJ2-7,TRBV3-1,-,TGTGCCAGCAGGCGATCCCCGGACTCCTACGAGCAGTACTTC,CASRRSPDSYEQYF
few,TRBJ2-7,TRBV4-1,-,TGCGCCAGCAGTATTAGCGGTCCAGGGGCTTCCTACGAGCAGTACTTC,CASSISGPGASYEQYF
-,TRBJ2-1,TRBV7-9,-,TGTGCCAGCAGCTCCCCGGAGGGGGCTAGCGAAAGCTCCTACAATGAGCAGTTCTTC,CASSSPEGASESSYNEQFF
many,TRBJ1-2,TRBV6-1,-,TGTGCCAGCAGTACCTCGGGAGATGGCTACACCTTC,CASSTSGDGYTF
few,TRBJ2-3,TRBV7-6,TRBD2,TGTGCCAGCGGGCACGGGGGGGGGCCAGATACGCAGTATTTT,CASGHGGGPDTQYF
-,TRBJ2-3,TRBV20-1,-,TGCAGTGCACCACAGGCTTCTAGCACAGATACGCAGTATTTT,CSAPQASSTDTQYF
-,TRBJ1-1,TRBV15,-,TGTGCCACCAGCAGAAATAGCTGGAACACTGAAGCTTTCTTT,CATSRNSWNTEAFF
many,TRBJ2-7,TRBV11-2,-,TGTGCCAGCAGCCCGACAGACGGGAGTATCGGCGAGCAGTACTTC,CASSPTDGSIGEQYF
many,TRBJ2-7,TRBV12-3/TRBV12-4,TRBD2,TGTGCCAGCAGTTTGGCCCTGACTAGCGGCGGCGAGCAGTACTTC,CASSLALTSGGEQYF
many,TRBJ1-2,TRBV12-3/TRBV12-4,TRBD1,TGTGCCAGCAGTTTTTGGGACAGGCCCAGCTACACCTTC,CASSFWDRPSYTF
-,TRBJ1-5,TRBV4-1,TRBD1,TGCGCCAGCAGCCAAGAACAAACAGGGGCTAATCAGCCCCAGCATTTT,CASSQEQTGANQPQHF
-,TRBJ1-1,TRBV19,-,TGTGCCAGTACGGCAGAGCTGAACACTGAAGCTTTCTTT,CASTAELNTEAFF
-,TRBJ1-2,TRBV4-1,TRBD1,TGCGCCAGCAGCCACCTGAGACAGGGAGGCTATGGCTACACCTTC,CASSHLRQGGYGYTF
-,TRBJ2-1,TRBV24-1,TRBD1,TGTGCCACCAGTGATGGTCGACAGGGTGGAAACAATGAGCAGTTCTTC,CATSDGRQGGNNEQFF
-,TRBJ2-7,TRBV30,TRBD1,TGTGCCTGGGCGACAGGGCGGCACCACGAGCAGTACTTC,CAWATGRHHEQYF
-,TRBJ1-2,TRBV12-3/TRBV12-4,-,TGTGCCAGCAGCCTAATTAGCTCAGGGGCCTTAGCTAACTATGGCTACACCTTC,CASSLISSGALANYGYTF
many,TRBJ1-2,TRBV7-9,-,TGTGCCAGCAGCTTAGCCTCCTGGAACTATGGCTACACCTTC,CASSLASWNYGYTF
many,TRBJ1-2,TRBV9,TRBD1,TGTGCCAGCAGCGTGGGGACAGGGGGCAGGTATGGCTACACCTTC,CASSVGTGGRYGYTF
many,TRBJ2-3,TRBV12-3/TRBV12-4,-,TGTGCCAGCGGTGAGAGGGACGGGCCAGATACGCAGTATTTT,CASGERDGPDTQYF
many,TRBJ2-1,TRBV11-3,TRBD2,TGTGCCAGCAGCTTAGAGGGGACTAGAGGCGGCAATGAGCAGTTCTTC,CASSLEGTRGGNEQFF
many,TRBJ1-1,TRBV9,TRBD1,TGTGCCAGCAGCTTAGGAGGGGGCGTGAACACTGAAGCTTTCTTT,CASSLGGGVNTEAFF
few,TRBJ2-3,TRBV19,-,TGTGCCAGTAGCGAGGGCTTGGGCACAGATACGCAGTATTTT,CASSEGLGTDTQYF
many,TRBJ1-3,TRBV12-3/TRBV12-4,-,TGTGCCAGCAGTCCGGGACCGTCCTCTGGAAACACCATATATTTT,CASSPGPSSGNTIYF
-,TRBJ2-1,TRBV19,TRBD2,TGTGCCAGTAGTATAGATCTAGCGGGAAGGTCCTACAATGAGCAGTTCTTC,CASSIDLAGRSYNEQFF
many,TRBJ1-1,TRBV7-2,-,TGTGCCAGCAGTTCGAGGGGCAGGGACACTGAAGCTTTCTTT,CASSSRGRDTEAFF